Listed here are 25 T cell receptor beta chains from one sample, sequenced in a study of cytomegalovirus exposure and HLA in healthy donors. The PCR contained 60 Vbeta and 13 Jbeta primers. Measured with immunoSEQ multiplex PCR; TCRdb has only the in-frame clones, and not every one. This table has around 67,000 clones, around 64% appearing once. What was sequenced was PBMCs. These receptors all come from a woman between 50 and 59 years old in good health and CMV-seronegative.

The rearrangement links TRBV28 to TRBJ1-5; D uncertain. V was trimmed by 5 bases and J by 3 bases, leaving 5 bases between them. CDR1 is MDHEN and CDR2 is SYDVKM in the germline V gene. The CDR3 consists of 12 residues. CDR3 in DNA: TGTGCCAGCAGTACTTCCAATCAGCCCCAGCATTTT. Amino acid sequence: CASSTSNQPQHF.

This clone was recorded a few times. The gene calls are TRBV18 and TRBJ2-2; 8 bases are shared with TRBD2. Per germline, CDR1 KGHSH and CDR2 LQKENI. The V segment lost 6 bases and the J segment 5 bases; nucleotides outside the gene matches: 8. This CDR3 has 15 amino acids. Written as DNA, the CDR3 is TGTGCCAGCTCTACCGCGGGGGGAAGAACCGGGGAGCTGTTTTTT. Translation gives CASSTAGGRTGELFF. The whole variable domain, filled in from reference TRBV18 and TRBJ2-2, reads NAGVMQNPRHLVRRRGQEARLRCSPMKGHSHVYWYRQLPEEGLKFMVYLQKENIIDESGMPKERFSAEFPKEGPSILRIQQVVRGDSAAYFCASSTAGGRTGELFFGEGSRLTVL.

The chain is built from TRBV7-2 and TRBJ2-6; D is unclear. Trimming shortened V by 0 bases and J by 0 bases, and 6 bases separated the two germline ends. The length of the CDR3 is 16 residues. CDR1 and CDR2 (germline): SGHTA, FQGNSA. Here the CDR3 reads CASSLASGSGANVLTF. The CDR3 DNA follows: TGTGCCAGCAGCTTAGCGAGTGGCTCTGGGGCCAACGTCCTGACTTTC.

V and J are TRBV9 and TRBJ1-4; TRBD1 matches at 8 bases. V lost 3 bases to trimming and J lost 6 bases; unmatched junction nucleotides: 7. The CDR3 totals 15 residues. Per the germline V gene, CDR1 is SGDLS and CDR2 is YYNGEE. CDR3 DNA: TGTGCCAGCAGCGGGCAGGGGGCCCCGGATGAAAAACTGTTTTTT. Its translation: CASSGQGAPDEKLFF.

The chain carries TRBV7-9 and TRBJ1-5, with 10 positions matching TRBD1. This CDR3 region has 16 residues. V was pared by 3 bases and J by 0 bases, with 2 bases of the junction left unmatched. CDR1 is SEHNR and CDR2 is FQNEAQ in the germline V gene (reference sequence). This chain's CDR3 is CASSLGTGDSNQPQHF. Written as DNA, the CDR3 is TGTGCCAGCAGCTTGGGGACAGGGGATAGCAATCAGCCCCAGCATTTT.

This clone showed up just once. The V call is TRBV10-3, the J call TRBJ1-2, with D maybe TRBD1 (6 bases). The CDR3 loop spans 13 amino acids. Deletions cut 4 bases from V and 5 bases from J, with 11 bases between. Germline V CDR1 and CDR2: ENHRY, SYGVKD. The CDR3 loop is CAISGDNGYGYTF. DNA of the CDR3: TGTGCCATCAGTGGGGACAACGGTTATGGCTACACCTTC.

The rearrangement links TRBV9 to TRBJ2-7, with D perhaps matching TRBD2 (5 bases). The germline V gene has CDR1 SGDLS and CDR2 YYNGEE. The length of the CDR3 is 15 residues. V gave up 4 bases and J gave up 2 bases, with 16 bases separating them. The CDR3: CASSQVSGWTYEQYF. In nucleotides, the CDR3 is TGTGCCAGCAGCCAGGTATCGGGGTGGACCTACGAGCAGTACTTC.

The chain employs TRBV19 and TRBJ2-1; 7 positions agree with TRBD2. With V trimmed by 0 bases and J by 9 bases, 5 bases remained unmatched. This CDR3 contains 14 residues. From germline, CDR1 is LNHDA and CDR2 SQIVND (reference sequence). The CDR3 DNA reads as TGTGCCAGTAGTATAGAGGCAGGGAGGGGTGAGCAGTTCTTC. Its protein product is CASSIEAGRGEQFF.

The CDR3 DNA follows: TGTGCCAGCAGCAAAGGGGTCCGAGTTTGGGAGCAGTACTTC. It codes for CASSKGVRVWEQYF. This chain links TRBV28 with TRBJ2-7; D possibly corresponds to TRBD1 (5 bases). The CDR3 totals 14 residues. Germline V lookup: CDR1 MDHEN, CDR2 SYDVKM. V lost 6 bases and J lost 7, with 19 bases in between.

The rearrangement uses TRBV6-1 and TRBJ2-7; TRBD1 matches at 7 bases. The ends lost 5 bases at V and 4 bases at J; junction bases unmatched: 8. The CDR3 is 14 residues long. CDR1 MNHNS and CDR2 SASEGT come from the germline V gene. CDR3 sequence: CASSTGVIVYEQYF. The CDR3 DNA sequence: TGTGCCAGCAGTACAGGGGTAATAGTTTACGAGCAGTACTTC.

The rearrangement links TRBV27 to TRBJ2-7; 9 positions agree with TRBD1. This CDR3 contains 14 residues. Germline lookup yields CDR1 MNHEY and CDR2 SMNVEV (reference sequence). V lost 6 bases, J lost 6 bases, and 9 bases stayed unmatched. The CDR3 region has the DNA TGTGCCAGCAGCCTCTGGGACAGGGATGGCGAGCAGTACTTC. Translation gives CASSLWDRDGEQYF.

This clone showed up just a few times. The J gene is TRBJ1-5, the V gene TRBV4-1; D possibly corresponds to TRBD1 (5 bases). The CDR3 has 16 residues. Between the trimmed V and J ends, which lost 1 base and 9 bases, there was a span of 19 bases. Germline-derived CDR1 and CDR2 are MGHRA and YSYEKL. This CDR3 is CASSQVGTEAFLPQHF. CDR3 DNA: TGCGCCAGCAGCCAAGTGGGGACTGAAGCCTTTCTGCCCCAGCATTTT.

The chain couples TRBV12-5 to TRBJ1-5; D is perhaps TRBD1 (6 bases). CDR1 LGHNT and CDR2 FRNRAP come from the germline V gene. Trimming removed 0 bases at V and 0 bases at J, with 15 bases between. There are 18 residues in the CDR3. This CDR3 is CASGLVPGTPYSNQPQHF. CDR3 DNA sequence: TGTGCTAGTGGTTTGGTACCCGGGACACCTTATAGCAATCAGCCCCAGCATTTT.

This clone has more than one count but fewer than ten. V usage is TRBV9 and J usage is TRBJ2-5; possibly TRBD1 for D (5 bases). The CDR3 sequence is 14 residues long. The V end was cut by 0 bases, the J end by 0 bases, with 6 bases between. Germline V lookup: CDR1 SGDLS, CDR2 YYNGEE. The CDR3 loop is CASSVGTNQETQYF. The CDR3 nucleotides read TGTGCCAGCAGCGTAGGGACAAACCAAGAGACCCAGTACTTC.

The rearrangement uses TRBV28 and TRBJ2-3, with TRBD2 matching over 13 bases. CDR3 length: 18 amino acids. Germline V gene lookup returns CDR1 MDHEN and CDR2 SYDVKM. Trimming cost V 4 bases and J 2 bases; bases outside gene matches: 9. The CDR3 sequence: CASSSYRTSGGITDTQYF. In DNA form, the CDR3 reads TGTGCCAGCAGTTCCTACCGGACTAGCGGGGGCATCACAGATACGCAGTATTTT.

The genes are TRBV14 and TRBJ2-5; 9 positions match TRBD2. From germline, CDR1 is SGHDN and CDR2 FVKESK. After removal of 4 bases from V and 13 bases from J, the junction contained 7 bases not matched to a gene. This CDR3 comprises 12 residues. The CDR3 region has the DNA TGTGCCAGCAGCCCTCCGGGACTAGCCCCGTACTTC. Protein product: CASSPPGLAPYF.

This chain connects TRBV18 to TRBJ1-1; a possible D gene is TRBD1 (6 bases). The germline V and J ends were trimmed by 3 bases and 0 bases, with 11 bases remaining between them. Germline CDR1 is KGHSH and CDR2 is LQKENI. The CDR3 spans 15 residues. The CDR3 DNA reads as TGTGCCAGCTCACCGAGGACAGCAATGAACACTGAAGCTTTCTTT. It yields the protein CASSPRTAMNTEAFF.

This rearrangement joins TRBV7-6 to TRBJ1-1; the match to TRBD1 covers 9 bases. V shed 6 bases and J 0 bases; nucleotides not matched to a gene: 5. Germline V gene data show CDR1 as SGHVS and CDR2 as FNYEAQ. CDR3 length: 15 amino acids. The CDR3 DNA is TGTGCCAGCAGGGAATGGACAGGGGTGAACACTGAAGCTTTCTTT. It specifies CASREWTGVNTEAFF.

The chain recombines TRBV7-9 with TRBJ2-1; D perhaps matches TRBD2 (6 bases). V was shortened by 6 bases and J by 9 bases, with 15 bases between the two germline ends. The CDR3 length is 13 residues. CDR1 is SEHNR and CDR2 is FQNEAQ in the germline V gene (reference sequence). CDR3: CASRGLSGGEQFF. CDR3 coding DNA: TGTGCCAGCAGAGGACTAAGCGGTGGTGAGCAGTTCTTC.

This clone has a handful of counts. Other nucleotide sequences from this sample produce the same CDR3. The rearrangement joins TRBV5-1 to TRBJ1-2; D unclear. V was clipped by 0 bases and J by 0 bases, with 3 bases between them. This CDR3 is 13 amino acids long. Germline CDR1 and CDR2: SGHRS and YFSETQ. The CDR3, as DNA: TGCGCCAGCAGCTTGGCAGCTAACTATGGCTACACCTTC. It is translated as CASSLAANYGYTF.

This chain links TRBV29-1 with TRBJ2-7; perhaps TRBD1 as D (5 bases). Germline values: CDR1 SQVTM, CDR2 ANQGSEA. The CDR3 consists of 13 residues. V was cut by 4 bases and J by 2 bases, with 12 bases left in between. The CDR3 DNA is TGCAGCGTTGTCCGCAGGGAAACCTACGAGCAGTACTTC. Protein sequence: CSVVRRETYEQYF.

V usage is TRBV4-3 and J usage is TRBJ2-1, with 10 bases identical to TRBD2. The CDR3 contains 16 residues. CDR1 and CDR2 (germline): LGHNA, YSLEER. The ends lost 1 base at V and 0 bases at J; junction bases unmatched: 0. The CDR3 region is CASSQGTSGSYNEQFF. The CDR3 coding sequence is TGCGCCAGCAGCCAAGGGACTAGCGGCTCCTACAATGAGCAGTTCTTC.

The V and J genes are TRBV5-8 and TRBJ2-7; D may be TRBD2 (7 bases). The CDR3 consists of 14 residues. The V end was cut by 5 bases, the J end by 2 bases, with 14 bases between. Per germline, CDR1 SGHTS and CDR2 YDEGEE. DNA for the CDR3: TGTGCCAGCAGGACCCGAGGGGGGGCCTACGAGCAGTACTTC. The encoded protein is CASRTRGGAYEQYF.

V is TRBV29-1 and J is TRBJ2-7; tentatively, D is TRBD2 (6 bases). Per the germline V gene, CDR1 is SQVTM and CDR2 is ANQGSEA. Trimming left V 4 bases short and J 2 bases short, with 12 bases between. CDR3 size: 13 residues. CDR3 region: CSVGTNPPYEQYF. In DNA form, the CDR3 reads TGCAGCGTTGGGACTAATCCCCCCTACGAGCAGTACTTC.

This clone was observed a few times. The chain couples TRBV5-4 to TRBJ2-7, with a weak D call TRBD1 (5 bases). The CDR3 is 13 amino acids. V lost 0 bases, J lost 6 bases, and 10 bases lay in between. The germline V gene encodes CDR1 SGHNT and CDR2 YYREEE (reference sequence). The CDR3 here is CASSLEGNGEQYF. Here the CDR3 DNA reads TGTGCCAGCAGCTTGGAGGGGAACGGCGAGCAGTACTTC.